These 8 T cell receptor beta chains were sequenced from one sample in a study of T cell responses to AZD1222 COVID-19 vaccine. Clones were sequenced by immunoSEQ multiplex PCR, and TCRdb holds only the in-frame ones, with some missing. The table records approximately 100,000 clones, 80% to 90% of them present only once. Sequences were derived from peripheral blood, sampled 28 days after the second AZD1222 dose. The receptors originated from an adult who received the AZD1222 COVID-19 vaccine.

The chain joins TRBV30 to TRBJ1-4; D remains ambiguous. Germline CDR1 reads GTSNPN; CDR2 reads SVGIG (reference sequence). Trimming took 4 bases from V and 7 from J, leaving 16 bases between them. This CDR3 spans 14 amino acids. CDR3 loop: CAWTQTDESEKLFF. The CDR3 DNA is TGTGCCTGGACCCAGACGGACGAGTCTGAAAAACTGTTTTTT.

The chain employs TRBV7-8 and TRBJ2-5; D is ambiguous. The V gene lost 5 bases and the J gene lost 5 bases, with 9 bases spanning the gap. This CDR3 region has 12 residues. Per the germline V gene, CDR1 is SGHVS and CDR2 is FQNEAQ. The CDR3 region is CASSHRRETQYF. The CDR3 nucleotides read TGTGCCAGCAGCCACAGACGGGAGACCCAGTACTTC.

The chain combines TRBV6-5 with TRBJ2-7; TRBD1 matches 9 bases. The ends lost 5 bases at V and 1 base at J; junction bases unmatched: 6. The V gene's germline CDR1 is MNHEY and CDR2 SVGAGI. CDR3 length: 15 amino acids. This CDR3 is CASSRGTGPSYEQYF. The CDR3 DNA is TGTGCCAGCAGTCGAGGGACAGGGCCTTCCTACGAGCAGTACTTC.

This chain joins TRBV9 and TRBJ1-1; D uncertain. V lost 3 bases and J 3 bases, leaving 3 bases between the germline ends. The CDR3 runs 11 residues. The V gene's germline CDR1 is SGDLS and CDR2 YYNGEE. CDR3 bases: TGTGCCAGCAGCGGGGACACTGAAGCTTTCTTT. It is translated as CASSGDTEAFF.

The chain is built from TRBV6-2 or TRBV6-3 and TRBJ2-2; maybe TRBD2 (6 bases). The V gene's germline CDR1 is MNHEY and CDR2 SVGEGT. This CDR3 is 17 amino acids long. V shed 1 base and J shed 3 bases, with 15 bases lying between them. This CDR3 is CASSYWWVAAYTGELFF. CDR3 DNA sequence: TGTGCCAGCAGTTACTGGTGGGTAGCGGCCTACACCGGGGAGCTGTTTTTT.

The chain recombines TRBV30 with TRBJ2-5, with D perhaps matching TRBD1 (5 bases). The CDR3 consists of 13 residues. Germline V CDR1 and CDR2: GTSNPN, SVGIG (reference sequence). Trimming took off 6 bases at V and 6 bases at J, with 17 bases between the two ends. In DNA form, the CDR3 reads TGTGCCTGTGGATGGGGCTATCTGAAGACCCAGTACTTC. The encoded protein is CACGWGYLKTQYF. Together with reference TRBV30 and TRBJ2-5, the CDR3 gives the full variable domain: SQTIHQWPATLVQPVGSPLSLECTVEGTSNPNLYWYRQAAGRGLQLLFYSVGIGQISSEVPQNLSASRPQDRQFILSSKKLLLSDSGFYLCACGWGYLKTQYFGPGTRLLVL.

The chain employs TRBV6-5 and TRBJ1-1; D is uncertain. V dropped 6 bases and J dropped 2 bases, with 10 bases sitting between them. Germline CDR1 and CDR2: MNHEY and SVGAGI. There are 13 residues in the CDR3. This CDR3 is CASRIVLNTEAFF. The CDR3 DNA sequence: TGTGCCAGCAGAATCGTACTAAACACTGAAGCTTTCTTT.

DNA of the CDR3: TGTGCCATCAGTTTGGGTGGGGACTTCTACGAGCAGTACTTC. It specifies CAISLGGDFYEQYF. V and J are TRBV10-3 and TRBJ2-7, with D possibly matching TRBD2 (6 bases). CDR1 is ENHRY and CDR2 is SYGVKD in the germline V gene. CDR3 size: 14 residues. V lost 5 bases to trimming and J lost 3 bases, with 14 bases between them.